This T cell receptor (beta chain) was profiled in a study of long-term antiretroviral therapy in people with HIV. The CDR3 totals 15 residues. Germline values: CDR1 SGDLS, CDR2 YYNGEE. V was cut by 4 bases and J by 6 bases, with 20 bases left in between. Sequencing relied on immunoSEQ assay v3.0, run at survey level. Data came from immunoSEQ multiplex PCR; TCRdb stores just in-frame clones and leaves some out. Among tens of thousands of clones, 88% were seen once, and the ten largest hold 3% to 4%. The source is a man aged 55 to 70 with HIV. The source material was unsorted PBMCs, sampled 2.3 years after starting antiretroviral therapy. The chain couples TRBV9 to TRBJ2-7, with a weak D call TRBD2 (6 bases). CDR3 amino acids: CASSLAGTAQGEQYF. In DNA form, the CDR3 reads TGTGCCAGCAGCCTGGCCGGGACTGCTCAGGGCGAGCAGTACTTC.